This is a list of T cell receptor beta chains from one sample in a study of cytomegalovirus exposure and HLA in healthy donors. Sequencing was performed with immunoSEQ multiplex PCR; in TCRdb, only in-frame clones are kept and a portion is missing. The top ten hold 2.5% to 3% of the sample, which has 50,000 or so clones, roughly 73% seen once. The specimen sequenced was PBMCs. These receptors originate from a woman between 35 and 50 years old in good health and CMV-seropositive. Both conserved end residues are part of each CDR3. A D gene is named only where the DNA matches it firmly. Some rows mark clone size as missing; the rest say once, few, many or name a class of expanded clone.

>NA|TRBV18|TRBJ1-2|NA
CASSPQVRTADGYTF
TGTGCCAGCTCACCACAGGTGCGGACAGCCGATGGCTACACCTTC
>NA|TRBV19|TRBJ1-1|few
CASSIKAAGPEAFF
TGTGCCAGTAGTATAAAGGCGGCGGGACCTGAAGCTTTCTTT
>NA|TRBV30|TRBJ1-2|NA
CAWTTGSGYTF
TGTGCCTGGACAACAGGCTCTGGCTACACCTTC
>TRBD2|TRBV28|TRBJ2-5|NA
CASNGGGSQETQYF
TGTGCCAGCAATGGGGGAGGGTCCCAAGAGACCCAGTACTTC
>NA|TRBV19|TRBJ1-6|NA
CASSESRGGNSPLHF
TGTGCCAGTAGCGAGAGTAGGGGGGGAAATTCACCCCTCCACTTT
>TRBD1|TRBV25-1|TRBJ2-5|NA
CASSDWGTGSQETQYF
TGTGCCAGCAGTGATTGGGGGACAGGATCCCAAGAGACCCAGTACTTC
>NA|TRBV7-3|TRBJ1-1|NA
CASSLSPGGPEAFF
TGTGCCAGCAGTCTCTCCCCGGGGGGGCCCGAAGCTTTCTTT
>NA|TRBV9|TRBJ1-6|once
CASSVDRTDNSPLHF
TGTGCCAGCAGCGTAGACCGGACTGATAATTCACCCCTCCACTTT
>TRBD1|TRBV11-2|TRBJ1-2|NA
CASSLESGQVVHGYTF
TGTGCCAGCAGCTTAGAGTCGGGACAGGTAGTACATGGCTACACCTTC
>NA|TRBV7-9|TRBJ1-5|NA
CASQPDRGGQPQHF
TGTGCCAGCCAACCGGACAGAGGGGGTCAGCCCCAGCATTTT
>TRBD1|TRBV10-3|TRBJ2-7|once
CAIKPGQGTLEQYF
TGTGCCATCAAGCCGGGACAGGGAACTCTGGAGCAGTACTTC
>TRBD1|TRBV19|TRBJ2-7|NA
CARTTGTYEQYF
TGTGCCAGGACGACAGGGACGTACGAGCAGTACTTC
>NA|TRBV28|TRBJ1-6|NA
CASSHGQRGSSYNSPLHF
TGTGCCAGCAGTCACGGGCAAAGGGGAAGCTCCTATAATTCACCCCTCCACTTT
>TRBD2|TRBV6-6|TRBJ2-7|NA
CASREGGIGNEQYF
TGTGCCAGTCGGGAGGGGGGGATAGGTAACGAGCAGTACTTC
>TRBD1|TRBV10-3|TRBJ1-3|NA
CAISGTGTGGNTIYF
TGTGCCATCAGTGGGACAGGGACGGGTGGAAACACCATATATTTT
>NA|TRBV5-6|TRBJ2-5|NA
CASSLLGVETQYF
TGTGCCAGCAGCTTGTTAGGGGTTGAGACCCAGTACTTC
>TRBD1|TRBV15|TRBJ1-1|NA
CATSRHLGQGETTEAFF
TGTGCCACCAGCAGACATTTGGGACAGGGGGAGACGACTGAAGCTTTCTTT
>NA|TRBV4-1|TRBJ2-1|NA
CASSQVERDEQFF
TGCGCCAGCAGCCAAGTTGAACGGGATGAGCAGTTCTTC
>NA|TRBV7-9|TRBJ1-1|NA
CASSLSQQGTEAFF
TGTGCCAGCAGCTTATCCCAACAGGGAACTGAAGCTTTCTTT
>NA|TRBV4-3|TRBJ1-2|few
CASSQLGTSGYTF
TGCGCCAGCAGCCAATTGGGCACTAGCGGCTACACCTTC
>NA|TRBV4-1|TRBJ1-2|NA
CASSPDGGLRGYTF
TGCGCCAGCAGCCCCGACGGGGGGCTGCGTGGCTACACCTTC
>TRBD2|TRBV9|TRBJ2-3|once
CASSVGSGGSVTQYF
TGTGCCAGCAGCGTAGGGAGCGGGGGGAGCGTTACGCAGTATTTT
>NA|TRBV6-5|TRBJ1-6|NA
CASSYGGEGSPLHF
TGTGCCAGCAGTTACGGGGGGGAGGGCTCACCCCTCCACTTT
>NA|TRBV9|TRBJ1-4|NA
CASLRDKHEKLFF
TGTGCCAGCTTACGGGACAAACATGAAAAACTGTTTTTT
>NA|TRBV20-1|TRBJ2-5|NA
CSCIGRETQYF
TGCAGTTGTATTGGGAGAGAGACCCAGTACTTC
>NA|TRBV28|TRBJ2-7|NA
CASSLGDRTYEQYF
TGTGCCAGCAGTTTAGGAGACAGAACTTACGAGCAGTACTTC
>NA|TRBV11-2|TRBJ1-1|NA
CASSLDLEQARLGKAFF
TGTGCCAGCAGCTTAGATCTTGAGCAGGCCAGGTTAGGTAAAGCTTTCTTT
>NA|TRBV18|TRBJ1-2|few
CASSPTARGFNYGYTF
TGTGCCAGCTCACCAACGGCCAGGGGCTTTAACTATGGCTACACCTTC
>NA|TRBV6-1|TRBJ1-3|NA
CASSEEDSSGNTIYF
TGTGCCAGCAGTGAAGAGGACAGCTCTGGAAACACCATATATTTT
>NA|TRBV28|TRBJ1-5|NA
CASTEAGSNQPQHF
TGTGCCAGTACAGAGGCGGGGAGCAATCAGCCCCAGCATTTT
>TRBD1|TRBV29-1|TRBJ1-4|NA
CSVAMDRGLTYNEKLFF
TGCAGCGTCGCTATGGACAGGGGGTTAACGTACAATGAAAAACTGTTTTTT
>TRBD1|TRBV2|TRBJ1-2|NA
CASSTGQGVGYGYTF
TGTGCCAGCAGCACGGGACAGGGGGTAGGCTATGGCTACACCTTC
>NA|TRBV19|TRBJ2-6|NA
CASRQGGVSGANVLTF
TGTGCCAGTAGACAGGGGGGGGTCTCTGGGGCCAACGTCCTGACTTTC
>NA|TRBV7-6|TRBJ2-5|few
CASSFGGDGETQYF
TGTGCCAGCAGCTTCGGCGGGGATGGCGAGACCCAGTACTTC
>TRBD1|TRBV6-1|TRBJ2-3|NA
CASRGDRLTDTQYF
TGTGCCAGCAGGGGGGACAGACTCACAGATACGCAGTATTTT
>NA|TRBV28|TRBJ1-2|NA
CASSLSGGGDGYTF
TGTGCCAGCAGTTTAAGCGGGGGCGGTGATGGCTACACCTTC
>NA|TRBV11-2|TRBJ2-7|once
CASSLNPPRDEQYF
TGTGCCAGCAGCTTAAACCCTCCACGGGACGAGCAGTACTTC
>NA|TRBV7-2|TRBJ2-1|NA
CASSLQGGDEQFF
TGTGCCAGCAGTCTACAGGGCGGCGATGAGCAGTTCTTC
>NA|TRBV4-2|TRBJ1-4|NA
CASSQVGQGQEKLFF
TGTGCCAGCAGCCAAGTTGGGCAGGGTCAGGAAAAACTGTTTTTT
>TRBD1|TRBV5-1|TRBJ1-6|NA
CASSLSGTDNSPLHF
TGCGCCAGCAGCTTGTCCGGGACAGATAATTCACCCCTCCACTTT
>NA|TRBV6-1|TRBJ2-1|few
CASRPGQTTSEEQFF
TGTGCCAGCAGACCTGGACAGACGACGTCAGAGGAGCAGTTCTTC
>TRBD1|TRBV5-6|TRBJ1-6|NA
CASSSSTGQFYNSPLHF
TGTGCCAGCAGCTCTAGTACGGGACAGTTCTATAATTCACCCCTCCACTTT
>TRBD2|TRBV7-6|TRBJ2-3|NA
CASSRTSAADTQYF
TGTGCCAGCAGCCGTACTAGCGCGGCAGATACGCAGTATTTT
>NA|TRBV10-3|TRBJ2-3|NA
CAITPGGNTQYF
TGTGCCATCACTCCAGGGGGGAATACGCAGTATTTT
>TRBD1|TRBV5-1|TRBJ1-2|NA
CASSLGQGAFGYTF
TGCGCCAGCAGCTTAGGACAGGGGGCGTTTGGCTACACCTTC
>TRBD2|TRBV6-5|TRBJ2-5|few
CASRSPGLSETQYF
TGTGCCAGCAGATCTCCGGGACTATCGGAGACCCAGTACTTC
>NA|TRBV7-2|TRBJ1-5|NA
CASSLSPRQSGQPQHF
TGTGCCAGCAGCTTATCCCCCCGACAGTCTGGTCAGCCCCAGCATTTT
>NA|TRBV7-6|TRBJ2-2|NA
CASSSNTGTGELFF
TGTGCCAGCAGCTCGAATACAGGGACCGGGGAGCTGTTTTTT